This T cell receptor beta chain was retrieved from a study of shared clonotypes between healthy human individuals. Study-wide findings and caveats: Tissues were not sampled, only blood, and their repertoires likely differ. For naive CD4 cells, approximately 4.8% of clonotypes were shared across a handful of donors.

In regard to this clone: The target antigen is unknown.

There are 15 residues in the CDR3. Per the germline V gene, CDR1 is MNHEY and CDR2 is SVGAGI. With 5 bases clipped from V and 9 bases from J, the junction kept 7 bases outside the gene matches. Memory CD4+ cells were the fraction left after CD45RA+ naive selection. Repertoires were generated with immunoSEQ multiplex PCR, while TCRdb's copy carries only in-frame clones and drops some. This sample has a few million clones, with 80% to 95% found just once. This receptor was obtained from a young man in good health. Some clones in this sample may be carry-over from other donors' samples. The V gene is TRBV6-5, the J gene TRBJ1-4, with 12 bases lining up with TRBD1. The sequenced material came from naive CD4+ T cells from PBMCs. Sample subset: CD45RA+ positively selected. CDR3 nucleotide sequence: TGTGCCAGCAGTACTGGGACAGGGGGCAGTCAAAAACTGTTTTTT. Translating it yields CASSTGTGGSQKLFF.